This T cell receptor (beta chain) was captured in a study of cytomegalovirus exposure and HLA in healthy donors. The donors were part of the validation cohort of 95 to 150 subjects. That cohort was separate from the first cohort, which comprised 500 to 700 subjects. Method: immunoSEQ multiplex PCR; TCRdb's copy keeps in-frame clones and lacks some. The table has fewer than 95,000 clones, approximately 84% seen once. Study-wide results and caveats: The classifier reportedly diagnosed cytomegalovirus status with high sensitivity and specificity. Most TCR sequences were uncommon, yet certain public TCRs appeared in many donors. In vitro work confirmed that a few CMV-associated chains recognize CMV antigens.

Details on this clone: Its antigen is still unknown.

After removal of 5 bases from V and 8 bases from J, the junction contained 7 bases not matched to a gene. CDR1 and CDR2 from the germline V gene are SGHRS and YFSETQ. The CDR3 is made up of 14 amino acids. This sequence originates from a woman aged 18-30 years in good health and CMV-seropositive. The chain couples TRBV5-1 to TRBJ1-2, with 12 bases fitting TRBD1. The sample consisted of PBMCs. The chain's CDR3 is CASRQGQGAQGYTF. In nucleotides, the CDR3 is TGCGCCAGCAGGCAGGGACAGGGGGCTCAGGGCTACACCTTC.